This T cell receptor beta chain was identified during a study of long-term antiretroviral therapy in people with HIV. Study observations and caveats: Pre-ART expanded clones dominated the repertoire at every time point.

People in the study who had HIV all got their treatment in the United States. The assay used was immunoSEQ (version v3.0), run at survey level. Generated by immunoSEQ multiplex PCR, the TCRdb table keeps only in-frame clones and is missing some. The sample carries about 27,000 clones, 76% recorded once. As concerns this clone: What it binds is unknown.

This CDR3 is 17 amino acids long. Germline V gene sequence: CDR1 SGHKS, CDR2 YYEKEE (reference sequence). Trimming shortened V by 0 bases and J by 2 bases, and 15 bases separated the two germline ends. This TCR derives from a woman in her thirties or forties with HIV. This chain links TRBV5-5 with TRBJ1-3; D is undetermined. This specimen consisted of unsorted PBMCs, obtained 0.5 years after starting antiretroviral therapy. CDR3 residues: CASSLEASGLAGNTIYF. The CDR3 region has the DNA TGTGCCAGCAGCTTGGAAGCATCAGGACTTGCTGGAAACACCATATATTTT. Based on the CDR3 plus reference TRBV5-5 and TRBJ1-3, the full variable domain is DAGVTQSPTHLIKTRGQQVTLRCSPISGHKSVSWYQQVLGQGPQFIFQYYEKEERGRGNFPDRFSARQFPNYSSELNVNALLLGDSALYLCASSLEASGLAGNTIYFGEGSWLTVV.